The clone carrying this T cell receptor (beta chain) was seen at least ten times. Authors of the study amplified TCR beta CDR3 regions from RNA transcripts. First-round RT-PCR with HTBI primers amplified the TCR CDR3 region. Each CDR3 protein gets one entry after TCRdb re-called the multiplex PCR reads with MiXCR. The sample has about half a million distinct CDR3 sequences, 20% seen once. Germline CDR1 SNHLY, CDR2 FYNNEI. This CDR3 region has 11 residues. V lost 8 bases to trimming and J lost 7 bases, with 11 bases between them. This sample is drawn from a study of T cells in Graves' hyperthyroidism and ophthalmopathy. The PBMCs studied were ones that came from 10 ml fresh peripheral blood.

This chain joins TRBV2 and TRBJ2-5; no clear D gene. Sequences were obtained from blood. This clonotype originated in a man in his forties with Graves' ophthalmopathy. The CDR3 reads CASDRVGTQYF. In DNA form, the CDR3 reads TGTGCCAGCGACCGTGTAGGGACCCAGTACTTC.